Sequencing of this T cell receptor (beta chain) was carried out in a study of Ad26.COV2.S vaccination and SARS-CoV-2 variants. Study as a whole: Administration of Ad26.COV2.S was intramuscular, either once or twice 56 days apart.

Whole-study results and caveats: Recipients of vaccine and of placebo showed similar breadth of their non-spike TCR repertoires. Individuals receiving vaccine had higher spike-specific TCR breadth than placebo recipients did.

A word on this clone: Antigen unknown.

Data came from immunoSEQ multiplex PCR; TCRdb stores just in-frame clones and leaves some out. The sample has over 400,000 clones; about 90% are singletons. The treatment here: roughly 19 received Ad26.COV2.S at low or high dose, single or two shots; five or six received placebo; per-sample allocation not given. After the first vaccine or placebo injection, samples were drawn on day 63. An adult aged 18-55 years in Boston served as the donor. This clonotype was sampled from a person between 18 and 60 years old who received the Ad26.COV2.S COVID-19 vaccine or a placebo. Sequences were derived from peripheral blood, sampled in a trial of Ad26.COV2.S vaccine versus placebo.

CDR3 sequence reads: CASSRGVGEYGYTF. DNA of the CDR3: TGTGCCAGCAGCAGGGGGGTAGGGGAATATGGCTACACCTTC. This chain joins TRBV9 and TRBJ1-2; a weak D match, TRBD1 (6 bases). The length of the CDR3 is 14 residues. Germline CDR1 is SGDLS and CDR2 is YYNGEE. V gave up 4 bases and J gave up 5 bases, with 15 bases separating them.